This is a list of T cell receptor beta chains from one sample in a study of T cell responses to AZD1222 COVID-19 vaccine. Using immunoSEQ multiplex PCR, the repertoire was profiled, and TCRdb retains in-frame clones only, with some absent. The sample has some 120,000 clones; about 88% are singletons. The sequenced sample was peripheral blood, obtained on day 0 of AZD1222 vaccination. Receptor source: an adult in good health. CDR3s include the opening cysteine and the closing phenylalanine or tryptophan. A D gene is named only where the DNA matches it firmly. A row's size may be missing; if present it is once, few, many or a size class.

j_gene: TRBJ1-6
abundance: .
v_gene: TRBV30
d_gene: .
CDR3aa: CAWNLRRVDSPLHF
CDR3nt: TGTGCCTGGAACCTTCGAAGGGTGGATTCACCCCTCCACTTT

j_gene: TRBJ2-5
abundance: few
v_gene: TRBV19
d_gene: TRBD2
CDR3aa: CASSSRTSGSGKTQYF
CDR3nt: TGTGCCAGTAGTTCTCGGACTAGCGGGAGTGGGAAGACCCAGTACTTC

j_gene: TRBJ2-3
abundance: few
v_gene: TRBV11-2
d_gene: .
CDR3aa: CASSLDPGGTSVPHF
CDR3nt: TGTGCCAGCAGCTTAGATCCAGGGGGCACTAGCGTTCCGCATTTT

j_gene: TRBJ2-2
abundance: .
v_gene: TRBV2
d_gene: .
CDR3aa: CASNEQVYTGELFF
CDR3nt: TGTGCCAGCAATGAACAGGTGTACACCGGGGAGCTGTTTTTT

j_gene: TRBJ2-7
abundance: once
v_gene: TRBV5-1
d_gene: .
CDR3aa: CASSSSYEQYF
CDR3nt: TGCGCCAGCAGCTCGTCCTACGAGCAGTACTTC

j_gene: TRBJ1-1
abundance: .
v_gene: TRBV29-1
d_gene: .
CDR3aa: CSVEDGWVGEAFF
CDR3nt: TGCAGCGTTGAAGATGGGTGGGTAGGCGAAGCTTTCTTT

j_gene: TRBJ1-1
abundance: few
v_gene: TRBV7-8
d_gene: .
CDR3aa: CASSPDQPNTEAFF
CDR3nt: TGTGCCAGCAGCCCCGATCAACCCAACACTGAAGCTTTCTTT

j_gene: TRBJ1-6
abundance: .
v_gene: TRBV30
d_gene: .
CDR3aa: CAWSVQGGSPLHF
CDR3nt: TGTGCCTGGAGTGTACAGGGTGGGTCACCCCTCCACTTT

j_gene: TRBJ2-1
abundance: once
v_gene: TRBV19
d_gene: .
CDR3aa: CASCPGRARRSYNEQFF
CDR3nt: TGTGCCAGTTGCCCGGGACGGGCGAGACGCTCCTACAATGAGCAGTTCTTC

j_gene: TRBJ2-2
abundance: once
v_gene: TRBV27
d_gene: .
CDR3aa: CASSLNTGELFF
CDR3nt: TGTGCCAGCAGTTTAAACACCGGGGAGCTGTTTTTT

j_gene: TRBJ1-2
abundance: .
v_gene: TRBV4-1
d_gene: .
CDR3aa: CASSQDWGGGYGYTF
CDR3nt: TGCGCCAGCAGCCAAGATTGGGGAGGCGGGTATGGCTACACCTTC

j_gene: TRBJ1-6
abundance: .
v_gene: TRBV5-1
d_gene: TRBD1
CDR3aa: CASSVQGQAQGGPLHF
CDR3nt: TGCGCCAGCAGCGTACAGGGACAGGCGCAAGGTGGACCCCTCCACTTT

j_gene: TRBJ2-3
abundance: .
v_gene: TRBV5-1
d_gene: TRBD1
CDR3aa: CASSLPGQSTDTQYF
CDR3nt: TGCGCCAGCAGCTTACCGGGACAGAGCACAGATACGCAGTATTTT

j_gene: TRBJ2-3
abundance: .
v_gene: TRBV9
d_gene: TRBD1
CDR3aa: CASSVHRGTSTDTQYF
CDR3nt: TGTGCCAGCAGCGTTCACAGGGGTACGAGCACAGATACGCAGTATTTT

j_gene: TRBJ1-6
abundance: .
v_gene: TRBV2
d_gene: .
CDR3aa: CASTSSYNSPLHF
CDR3nt: TGTGCCAGCACGAGCTCCTATAATTCACCCCTCCACTTT

j_gene: TRBJ1-4
abundance: .
v_gene: TRBV7-9
d_gene: .
CDR3aa: CASSLTGGSNEKLFF
CDR3nt: TGTGCCAGCAGCTTAACGGGAGGGTCTAATGAAAAACTGTTTTTT

j_gene: TRBJ2-6
abundance: .
v_gene: TRBV3-1/TRBV3-2
d_gene: .
CDR3aa: CASSQAAFVTGANVLTF
CDR3nt: TGTGCCAGCAGCCAAGCAGCGTTTGTAACTGGGGCCAACGTCCTGACTTTC